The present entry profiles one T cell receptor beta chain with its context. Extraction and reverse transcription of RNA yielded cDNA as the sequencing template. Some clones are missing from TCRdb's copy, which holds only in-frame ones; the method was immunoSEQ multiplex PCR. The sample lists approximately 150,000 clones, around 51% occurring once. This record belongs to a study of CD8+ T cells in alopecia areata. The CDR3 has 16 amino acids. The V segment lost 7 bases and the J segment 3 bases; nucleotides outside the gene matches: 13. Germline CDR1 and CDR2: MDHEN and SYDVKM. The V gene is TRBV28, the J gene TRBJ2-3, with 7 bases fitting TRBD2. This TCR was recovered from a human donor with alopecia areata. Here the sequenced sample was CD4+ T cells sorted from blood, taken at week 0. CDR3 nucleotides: TGTGCCAGCACCCAGGGAGGGCGGGAGTTAACAGATACGCAGTATTTT. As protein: CASTQGGRELTDTQYF.